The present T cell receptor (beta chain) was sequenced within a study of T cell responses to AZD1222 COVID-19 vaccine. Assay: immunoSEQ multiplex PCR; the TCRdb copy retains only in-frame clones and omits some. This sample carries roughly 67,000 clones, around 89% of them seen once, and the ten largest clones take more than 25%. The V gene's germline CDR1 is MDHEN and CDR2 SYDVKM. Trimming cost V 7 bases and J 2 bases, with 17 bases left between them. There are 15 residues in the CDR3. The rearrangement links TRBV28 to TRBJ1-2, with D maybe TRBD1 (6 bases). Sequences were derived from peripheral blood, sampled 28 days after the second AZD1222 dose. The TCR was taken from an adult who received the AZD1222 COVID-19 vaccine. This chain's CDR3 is CASTLSGGRNYGYTF. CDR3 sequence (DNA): TGTGCCAGCACACTCTCGGGGGGGCGCAACTATGGCTACACCTTC.